The clone carrying this T cell receptor (beta chain) came up once. Its antigen is not identified. V was cut by 4 bases and J by 8 bases, with 22 bases left in between. The CDR3 has 16 residues. The V gene's germline CDR1 is SGHRS and CDR2 YFSETQ. The data were taken from a study of cytomegalovirus exposure and HLA in healthy donors. The study, taken as a whole, reports: Further analysis, carried out later, found HLA-associated TCR beta chains more clonally expanded than equally common other chains. Indistinguishable V segments such as TRBV6-2 and TRBV6-3 were excluded.

Both 60 Vbeta primers and 13 Jbeta primers went into the PCR. TCRdb keeps only in-frame clones here, not all; method: immunoSEQ multiplex PCR. The sample includes about 110,000 clones, roughly 82% seen only once; the top ten take 1.5% to 2%. The source is a man between 50 and 59 years old in good health and CMV-seronegative. The chain uses TRBV5-1 and TRBJ1-3; D possibly corresponds to TRBD1 (5 bases). The sample comprised PBMCs. The CDR3 loop reads CASSPEGQGLIDTIYF. CDR3 nucleotide sequence: TGCGCCAGCAGCCCGGAGGGGCAGGGACTTATAGACACCATATATTTT.